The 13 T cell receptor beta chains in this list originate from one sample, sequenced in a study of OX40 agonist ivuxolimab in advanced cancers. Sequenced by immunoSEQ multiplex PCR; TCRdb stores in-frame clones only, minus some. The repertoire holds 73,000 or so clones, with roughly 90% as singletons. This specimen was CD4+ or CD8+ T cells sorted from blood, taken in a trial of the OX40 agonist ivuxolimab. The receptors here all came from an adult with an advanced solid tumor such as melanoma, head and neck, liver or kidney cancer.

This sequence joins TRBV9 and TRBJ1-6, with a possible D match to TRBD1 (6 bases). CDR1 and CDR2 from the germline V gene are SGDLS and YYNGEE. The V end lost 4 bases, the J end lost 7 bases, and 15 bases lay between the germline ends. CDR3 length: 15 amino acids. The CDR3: CASSLTGTGNSPLHF. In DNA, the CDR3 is TGTGCCAGCAGCCTAACAGGGACGGGGAATTCACCCCTCCACTTT. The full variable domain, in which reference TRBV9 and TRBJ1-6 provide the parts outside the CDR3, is DSGVTQTPKHLITATGQRVTLRCSPRSGDLSVYWYQQSLDQGLQFLIQYYNGEERAKGNILERFSAQQFPDLHSELNLSSLELGDSALYFCASSLTGTGNSPLHFGNGTRLTVT.

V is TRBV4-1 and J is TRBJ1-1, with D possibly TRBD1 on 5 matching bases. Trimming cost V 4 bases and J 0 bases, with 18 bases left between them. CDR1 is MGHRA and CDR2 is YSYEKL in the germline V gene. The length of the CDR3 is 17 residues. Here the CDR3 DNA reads TGCGCCAGCAGCCCTCTAGCGGCAGGGAGTATGAACACTGAAGCTTTCTTT. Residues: CASSPLAAGSMNTEAFF.

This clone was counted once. DNA of the CDR3: TGTGCCACCAACCGGGACAGCAATCAGCCCCAGCATTTT. Protein sequence: CATNRDSNQPQHF. The rearrangement uses TRBV2 and TRBJ1-5; a possible D gene is TRBD1 (5 bases). V was shortened by 10 bases and J by 1 base, with 11 bases between the two germline ends. Germline V lookup: CDR1 SNHLY, CDR2 FYNNEI. The CDR3 runs 13 residues.

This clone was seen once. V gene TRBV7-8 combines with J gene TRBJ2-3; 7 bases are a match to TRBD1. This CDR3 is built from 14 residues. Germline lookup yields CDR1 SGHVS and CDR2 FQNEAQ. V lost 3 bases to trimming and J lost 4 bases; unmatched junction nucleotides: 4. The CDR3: CASSFRTGADTQYF. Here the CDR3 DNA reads TGTGCCAGCAGCTTCCGGACAGGTGCAGATACGCAGTATTTT.

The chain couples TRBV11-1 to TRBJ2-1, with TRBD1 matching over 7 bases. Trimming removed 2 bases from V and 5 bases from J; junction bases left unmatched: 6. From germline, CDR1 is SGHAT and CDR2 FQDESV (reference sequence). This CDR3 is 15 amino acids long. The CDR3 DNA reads TGTGCCAGCAGCTTATTTGAGGGGGCTAACAATGAGCAGTTCTTC. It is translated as CASSLFEGANNEQFF.

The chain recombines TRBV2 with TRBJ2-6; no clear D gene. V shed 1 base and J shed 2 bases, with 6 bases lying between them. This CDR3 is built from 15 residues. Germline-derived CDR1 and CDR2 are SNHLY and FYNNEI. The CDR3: CASSEVGTGANVLTF. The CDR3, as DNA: TGTGCCAGCAGTGAAGTGGGGACTGGGGCCAACGTCCTGACTTTC. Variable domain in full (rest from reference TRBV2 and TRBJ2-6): EPEVTQTPSHQVTQMGQEVILRCVPISNHLYFYWYRQILGQKVEFLVSFYNNEISEKSEIFDDQFSVERPDGSNFTLKIRSTKLEDSAMYFCASSEVGTGANVLTFGAGSRLTVL.

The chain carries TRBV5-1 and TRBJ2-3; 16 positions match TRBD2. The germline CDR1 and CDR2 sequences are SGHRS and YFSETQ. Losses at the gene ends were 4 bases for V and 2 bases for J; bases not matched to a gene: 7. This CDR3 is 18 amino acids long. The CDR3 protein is CASSLEGTSGRATDTQYF. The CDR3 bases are TGCGCCAGCAGCCTGGAAGGGACTAGCGGGAGGGCCACAGATACGCAGTATTTT.

CDR3 sequence: CASSSRDRGPGKLFF. The CDR3 DNA reads TGTGCCAGCAGTTCCAGGGACAGGGGGCCGGGAAAACTGTTTTTT. The chain has TRBV27 and TRBJ1-4; 12 positions agree with TRBD1. Germline V gene sequence: CDR1 MNHEY, CDR2 SMNVEV (reference sequence). This CDR3 has 15 residues. Trimming removed 4 bases from V and 10 bases from J; junction bases left unmatched: 7.

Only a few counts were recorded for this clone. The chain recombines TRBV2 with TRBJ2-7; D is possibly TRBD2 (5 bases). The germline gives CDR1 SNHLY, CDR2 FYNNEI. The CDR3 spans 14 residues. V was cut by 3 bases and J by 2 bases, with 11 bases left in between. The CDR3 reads CASSDASGTYEQYF. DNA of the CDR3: TGTGCCAGCAGTGACGCGAGCGGCACCTACGAGCAGTACTTC.

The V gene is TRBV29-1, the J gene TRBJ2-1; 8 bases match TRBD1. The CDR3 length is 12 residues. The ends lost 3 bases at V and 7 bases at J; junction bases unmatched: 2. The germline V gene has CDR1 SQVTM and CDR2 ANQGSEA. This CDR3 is CSVEQGANEQFF. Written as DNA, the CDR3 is TGCAGCGTTGAGCAGGGGGCAAATGAGCAGTTCTTC.

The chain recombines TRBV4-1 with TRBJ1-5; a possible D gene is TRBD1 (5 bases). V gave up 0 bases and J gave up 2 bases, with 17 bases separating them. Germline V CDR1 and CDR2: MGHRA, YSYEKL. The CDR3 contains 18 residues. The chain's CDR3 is CASSQDPNGAYGNQPQHF. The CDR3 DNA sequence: TGCGCCAGCAGCCAAGATCCTAATGGGGCCTATGGCAATCAGCCCCAGCATTTT.

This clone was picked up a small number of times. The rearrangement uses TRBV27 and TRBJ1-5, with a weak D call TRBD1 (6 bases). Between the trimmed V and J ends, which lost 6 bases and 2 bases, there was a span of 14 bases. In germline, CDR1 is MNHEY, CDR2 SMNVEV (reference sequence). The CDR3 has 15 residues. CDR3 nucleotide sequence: TGTGCCAGCAGCCCAGGGGTTGGGCGCAATCAGCCCCAGCATTTT. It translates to CASSPGVGRNQPQHF.

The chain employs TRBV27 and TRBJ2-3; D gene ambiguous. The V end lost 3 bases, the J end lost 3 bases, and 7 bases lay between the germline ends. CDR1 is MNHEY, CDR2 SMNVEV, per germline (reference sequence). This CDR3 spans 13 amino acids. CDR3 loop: CASSFARTDTQYF. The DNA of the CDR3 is TGTGCCAGCAGTTTTGCGAGGACAGATACGCAGTATTTT.